The clone carrying this T cell receptor (beta chain) appeared a few times. Its antigen remains unknown. The CDR3 consists of 16 residues. The germline V gene encodes CDR1 MDHEN and CDR2 SYDVKM. Unmatched junction bases numbered 13, after V lost 6 bases and J lost 5 bases. The table came from immunoSEQ multiplex PCR; TCRdb's copy has only in-frame clones and leaves some out. The sample records roughly 420,000 clones, roughly 87% being singletons. This entry is derived from a study of Ad26.COV2.S vaccination and SARS-CoV-2 variants. Study-level information: Donor was one of the participants in the Ad26.COV2.S arm of the COV1001 trial. The study gave Ad26.COV2.S intramuscularly, once or twice 56 days apart.

The treatment: roughly 20 received Ad26.COV2.S at low or high dose, single or two shots; 5 received placebo; per-sample allocation not given. Vaccine and placebo recipients were sampled on day 63 after the first injection. General study findings and limits: Vaccine recipients and placebo recipients showed similar non-spike TCR breadth. The placebo group had lower spike-specific TCR breadth than the vaccine recipients did.

The origin of this receptor is a person aged 18-60 years who received the Ad26.COV2.S COVID-19 vaccine or a placebo. J is TRBJ1-3 and V is TRBV28; 7 nucleotides align to TRBD1. The sequences come from peripheral blood, collected in a trial of Ad26.COV2.S vaccine versus placebo. The CDR3 DNA follows: TGTGCCAGCAGCACCCCAGGGGGGTTTCTGAGAAACACCATATATTTT. It specifies CASSTPGGFLRNTIYF. The full variable domain, completed using reference TRBV28 and TRBJ1-3, is DVKVTQSSRYLVKRTGEKVFLECVQDMDHENMFWYRQDPGLGLRLIYFSYDVKMKEKGDIPEGYSVSREKKERFSLILESASTNQTSMYLCASSTPGGFLRNTIYFGEGSWLTVV.